One and the same sample provided the 16 T cell receptor beta chains below, sequenced in a study of T cell responses to AZD1222 COVID-19 vaccine. Only in-frame clones appear in the TCRdb table, and some are missing; sequencing was by immunoSEQ multiplex PCR. The table lists some 150,000 clones, approximately 88% of them singletons. The starting material was peripheral blood, obtained on day 0 of AZD1222 vaccination. The receptors stem from an adult in good health.

Notes on this clone: The junction does not match germline at one end; this may be a read error. This chain uses TRBV7-7 with TRBJ2-2; no reliable D call. This CDR3 is 15 amino acids long. CDR1 and CDR2 from the germline V gene are SSHAT and FNYEAQ (reference sequence). The CDR3 region is CASSSHGPNTGELFF. For the CDR3, the DNA is TGTGCTAGCAGCTCCCACGGTCCGAACACCGGGGAGCTGTTTTTT.

The chain recombines TRBV9 with TRBJ2-7; no reliable D call. The CDR3 is made up of 16 amino acids. Trimming pared 0 bases from V and 0 bases from J, leaving 13 bases between. Germline V gene sequence: CDR1 SGDLS, CDR2 YYNGEE. The CDR3 protein is CASSVAPTAASYEQYF. CDR3 nucleotide sequence: TGTGCCAGCAGCGTAGCTCCGACCGCGGCCTCCTACGAGCAGTACTTC.

The V gene is TRBV19, the J gene TRBJ1-2; D is possibly TRBD1 (5 bases). Between the trimmed V and J ends, which lost 4 bases and 9 bases, there was a span of 18 bases. The CDR3 sequence is 14 residues long. In germline, CDR1 is LNHDA, CDR2 SQIVND (reference sequence). CDR3 protein: CASSNSQGRRSYTF. The CDR3 nucleotides read TGTGCCAGTAGTAATAGCCAGGGCCGGCGGAGCTACACCTTC.

This sequence joins TRBV7-9 and TRBJ1-2; D gene uncertain. V lost 2 bases and J 0 bases, leaving 4 bases between the germline ends. The CDR3 is 13 residues long. Per germline, CDR1 SEHNR and CDR2 FQNEAQ (reference sequence). In nucleotides, the CDR3 is TGTGCCAGCAGCTTACGCTCTAACTATGGCTACACCTTC. Amino acids: CASSLRSNYGYTF.

The rearrangement uses TRBV5-4 and TRBJ2-1, with TRBD1 matching 10 bases. CDR1 is SGHNT and CDR2 is YYREEE in the germline V gene (reference sequence). The V gene end was trimmed by 4 bases and the J gene end by 7 bases; junction bases not matched to a gene: 2. CDR3 length: 13 amino acids. CDR3 DNA sequence: TGTGCCAGCAGCACGGACAGGGGGAATGAGCAGTTCTTC. Its translation: CASSTDRGNEQFF.

V gene TRBV14 combines with J gene TRBJ2-5, with 7 bases that match TRBD2. The ends lost 3 bases at V and 3 bases at J; junction bases unmatched: 19. The CDR3 contains 19 residues. In germline, CDR1 is SGHDN, CDR2 FVKESK. Written as DNA, the CDR3 is TGTGCCAGCAGCCAGAAGGAGGTCGTATGGGCGGGGGAGAAAGAGACCCAGTACTTC. The encoded protein is CASSQKEVVWAGEKETQYF.

J is TRBJ1-2 and V is TRBV3-1 (or the pseudogene TRBV3-2); 11 nucleotides agree with TRBD1. J was trimmed by 4 bases and V by 5 bases; bases with no gene match: 18. The CDR3 has 19 amino acids. CDR1 LGHDT and CDR2 YNNKEL come from the germline V gene (reference sequence). CDR3 DNA sequence: TGTGCCAGCAGCAAGAACCGGACAGGGGGCGCAGGAGTCCGCTATGGCTACACCTTC. It codes for CASSKNRTGGAGVRYGYTF.

Here the CDR3 reads CASSSPGGRRYEQYF. The CDR3 region has the DNA TGTGCCAGCAGTTCGCCGGGGGGGCGCAGATACGAGCAGTACTTC. The chain carries TRBV27 and TRBJ2-7, with 8 bases identical to TRBD2. This CDR3 has 15 residues. The V gene end was trimmed by 4 bases and the J gene end by 4 bases; junction bases not matched to a gene: 9. The germline V gene encodes CDR1 MNHEY and CDR2 SMNVEV (reference sequence).

The CDR3 loop is CASSISGFTEKLFF. The CDR3 region has the DNA TGTGCCAGTAGTATTTCAGGGTTTACGGAAAAACTGTTTTTT. The genes are TRBV19 and TRBJ1-4, with D possibly matching TRBD1 (5 bases). The CDR3 has 14 amino acids. Germline loops: CDR1 LNHDA, CDR2 SQIVND (reference sequence). The ends were cut back, 3 bases at V and 8 bases at J, with 13 bases in the middle.

The rearrangement uses TRBV7-9 and TRBJ2-3; 7 nucleotides align to TRBD2. The CDR3 has 15 amino acids. With 4 bases clipped from V and 2 bases from J, the junction kept 6 bases outside the gene matches. The V gene's germline CDR1 is SEHNR and CDR2 FQNEAQ (reference sequence). CDR3 residues: CASSSAGTTTDTQYF. CDR3 nucleotide sequence: TGTGCCAGCAGCTCTGCCGGGACTACCACAGATACGCAGTATTTT.

V usage is TRBV6-5 and J usage is TRBJ1-1; D gene uncertain. Germline CDR1 and CDR2: MNHEY and SVGAGI. Trimming cost V 2 bases and J 1 base, with 5 bases left between them. The CDR3 has 13 residues. CDR3 in amino acids: CASSYGPNTEAFF. The DNA of the CDR3 is TGTGCCAGCAGTTACGGACCGAACACTGAAGCTTTCTTT.

The chain links TRBV19 to TRBJ1-5; a weak D match, TRBD1 (5 bases). This CDR3 is 16 amino acids long. CDR1 is LNHDA and CDR2 is SQIVND in the germline V gene (reference sequence). Between the trimmed V and J ends, which lost 3 bases and 0 bases, there was a span of 12 bases. As DNA, the CDR3 is TGTGCCAGTAGTATGGTTTGGGGGATTAGCAATCAGCCCCAGCATTTT. Its protein product is CASSMVWGISNQPQHF.

The chain joins TRBV6-4 to TRBJ2-3, with a possible D match to TRBD1 (6 bases). Germline CDR1 and CDR2: MRHNA and SNTAGT. V gave up 0 bases and J gave up 2 bases, with 9 bases separating them. The CDR3 is 15 amino acids. CDR3 in DNA: TGTGCCAGCAGTGACTCTTCAGGGGACACAGATACGCAGTATTTT. Translation gives CASSDSSGDTDTQYF.

The V call is TRBV30, the J call TRBJ1-1; a weak D match, TRBD1 (5 bases). In germline, CDR1 is GTSNPN, CDR2 SVGIG (reference sequence). The V and J ends lost 7 bases and 4 bases respectively, with 16 bases between them. The CDR3 is 13 residues long. The CDR3 sequence: CAYTWRGFTEAFF. In DNA, the CDR3 is TGTGCCTATACTTGGCGGGGGTTCACTGAAGCTTTCTTT. Together with reference TRBV30 and TRBJ1-1, the CDR3 gives the full variable domain: SQTIHQWPATLVQPVGSPLSLECTVEGTSNPNLYWYRQAAGRGLQLLFYSVGIGQISSEVPQNLSASRPQDRQFILSSKKLLLSDSGFYLCAYTWRGFTEAFFGQGTRLTVV.

V gene TRBV5-6 combines with J gene TRBJ1-2; 7 nucleotides align to TRBD1. The junction had 18 bases not matched to a gene; V was cut back by 6 bases and J by 13 bases. Germline V gene data show CDR1 as SGHDT and CDR2 as YYEEEE. The CDR3 is made up of 14 amino acids. The CDR3 nucleotides read TGTGCCAGCAACCCACCGGAGGGACAGCGGGCCGTCACCTTC. Its protein is CASNPPEGQRAVTF.

A note on this clone: One end of the junction is discordant with germline, which a read error may explain. The chain has TRBV24-1 and TRBJ2-1; perhaps TRBD2 as D (6 bases). The length of the CDR3 is 13 residues. Germline V gives CDR1 KGHDR, CDR2 SFDVKD. The CDR3: CATSDPSLAAKVF. The DNA for the CDR3 is TGTGCCACCAGTGATCCGTCACTAGCTGCAAAGGTCTTC.